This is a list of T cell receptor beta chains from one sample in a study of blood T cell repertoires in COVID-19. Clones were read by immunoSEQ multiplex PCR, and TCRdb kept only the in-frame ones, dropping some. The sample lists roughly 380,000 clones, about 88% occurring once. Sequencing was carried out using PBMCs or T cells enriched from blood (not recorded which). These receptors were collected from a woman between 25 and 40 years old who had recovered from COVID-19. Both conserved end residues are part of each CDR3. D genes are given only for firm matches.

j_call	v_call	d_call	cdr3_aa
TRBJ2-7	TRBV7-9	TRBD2	CASTGGNSYEQYF
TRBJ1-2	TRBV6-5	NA	CASSWVQGDGYTF
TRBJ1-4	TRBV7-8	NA	CASSPQTGWNEKLFF
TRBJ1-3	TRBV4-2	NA	CASSQDRPSSGNTIYF
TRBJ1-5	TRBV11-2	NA	CASSLDREQYSNQPQHF
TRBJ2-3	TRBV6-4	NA	CASSVGRGDTQYF
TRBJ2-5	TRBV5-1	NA	CASSRTGGETQYF
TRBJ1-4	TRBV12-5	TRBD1	CASGLVGQGNEKLFF
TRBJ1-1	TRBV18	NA	CASSPRADTEAFF
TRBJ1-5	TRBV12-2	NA	CASRLAAGCNQPQHF
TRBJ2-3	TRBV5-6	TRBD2	CASSSPGGWWDTQYF
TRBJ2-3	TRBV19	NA	CASSILARQANTSTDTQYF
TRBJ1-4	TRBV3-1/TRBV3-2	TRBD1	CASSQMGQPEKLFF
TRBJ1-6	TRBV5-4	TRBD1	CASRRGPNSPLHF
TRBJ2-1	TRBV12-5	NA	CASGFGQRRYNEQFF
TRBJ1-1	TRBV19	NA	CASSIDRGTEAFF
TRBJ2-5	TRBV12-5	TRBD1	CASAPGTGGETQYF
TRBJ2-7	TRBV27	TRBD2	CASRGRLAGGYEQYF
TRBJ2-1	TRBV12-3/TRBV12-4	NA	CASSGNEQFF
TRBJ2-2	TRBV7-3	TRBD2	CASSRGDTGELFF
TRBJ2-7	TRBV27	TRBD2	CASSSSGISYEQYF
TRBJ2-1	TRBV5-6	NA	CASSPDSKGYNEQFF
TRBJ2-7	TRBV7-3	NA	CASSLQGGTEQYF
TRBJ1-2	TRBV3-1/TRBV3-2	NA	CASSQDAQGNGYTF
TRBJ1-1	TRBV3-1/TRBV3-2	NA	CASSQDLGRRGYTEAFF
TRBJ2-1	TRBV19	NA	CASSIGTANEQFF
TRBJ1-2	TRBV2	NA	CASNQLGGNYGYTF
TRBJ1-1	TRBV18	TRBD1	CASSWTGLSEAFF
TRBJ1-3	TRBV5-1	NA	CASSWEAGQGLDTIYF
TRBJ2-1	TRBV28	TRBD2	CASRPRGTSGGASERFF
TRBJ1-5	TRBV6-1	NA	CASSEAQARMHF
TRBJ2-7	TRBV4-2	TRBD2	CASSQDRGDWYF
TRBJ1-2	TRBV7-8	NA	CASSLVAANYGYTF
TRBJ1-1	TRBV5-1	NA	CASSLAQGTEAFF
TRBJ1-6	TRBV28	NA	CASSSGHTNSPLHF
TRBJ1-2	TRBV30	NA	CAWTTGFGYTF
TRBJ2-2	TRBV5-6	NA	CASRSRGNTGELFF
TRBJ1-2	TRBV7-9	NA	CASSLAKARGYTF
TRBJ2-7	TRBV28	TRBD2	CASSSFRAGAYEQYF
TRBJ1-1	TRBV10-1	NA	CASSESLTGNTEAFF
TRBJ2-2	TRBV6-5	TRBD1	CASSLGTVGELFF
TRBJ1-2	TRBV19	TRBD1	CASSIDPRTGRGGYTF